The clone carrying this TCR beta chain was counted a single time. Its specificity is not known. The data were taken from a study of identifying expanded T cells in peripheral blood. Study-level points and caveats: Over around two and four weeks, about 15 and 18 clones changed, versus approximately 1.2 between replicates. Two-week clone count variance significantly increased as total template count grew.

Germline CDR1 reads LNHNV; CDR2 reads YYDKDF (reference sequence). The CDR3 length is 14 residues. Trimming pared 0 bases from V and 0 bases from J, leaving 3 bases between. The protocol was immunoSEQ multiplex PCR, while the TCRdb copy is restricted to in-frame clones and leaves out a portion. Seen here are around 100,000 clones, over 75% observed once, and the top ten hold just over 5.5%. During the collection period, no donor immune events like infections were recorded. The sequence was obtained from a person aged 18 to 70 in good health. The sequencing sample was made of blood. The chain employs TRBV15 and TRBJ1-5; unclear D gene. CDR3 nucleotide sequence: TGTGCCACCAGCAGAGATAGTAGCAATCAGCCCCAGCATTTT. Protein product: CATSRDSSNQPQHF.